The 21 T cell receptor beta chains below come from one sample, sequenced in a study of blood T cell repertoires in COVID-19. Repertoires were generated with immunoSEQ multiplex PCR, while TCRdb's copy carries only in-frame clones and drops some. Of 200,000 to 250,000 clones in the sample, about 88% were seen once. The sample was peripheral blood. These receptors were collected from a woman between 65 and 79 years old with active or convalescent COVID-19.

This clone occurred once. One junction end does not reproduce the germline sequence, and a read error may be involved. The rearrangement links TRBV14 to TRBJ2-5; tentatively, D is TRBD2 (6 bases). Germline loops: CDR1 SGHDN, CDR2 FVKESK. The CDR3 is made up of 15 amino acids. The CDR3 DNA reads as TGTGCCAGCAGCCAATGGGCGGGGCACCAGGAGACCCAGTACTTC. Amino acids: CASSQWAGHQETQYF.

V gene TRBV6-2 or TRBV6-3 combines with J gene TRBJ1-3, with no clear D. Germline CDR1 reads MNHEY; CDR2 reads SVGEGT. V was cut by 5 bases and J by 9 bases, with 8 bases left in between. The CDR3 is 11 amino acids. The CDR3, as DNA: TGTGCCAGCAGTACCCGAGGCACCATATATTTT. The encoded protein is CASSTRGTIYF.

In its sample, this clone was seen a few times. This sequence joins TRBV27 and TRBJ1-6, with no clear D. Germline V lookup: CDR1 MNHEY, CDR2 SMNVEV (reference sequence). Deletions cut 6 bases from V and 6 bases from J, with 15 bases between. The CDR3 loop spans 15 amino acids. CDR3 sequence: CASRGQRVGNSPLHF. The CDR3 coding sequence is TGTGCCAGCAGAGGGCAGAGGGTCGGTAATTCACCCCTCCACTTT.

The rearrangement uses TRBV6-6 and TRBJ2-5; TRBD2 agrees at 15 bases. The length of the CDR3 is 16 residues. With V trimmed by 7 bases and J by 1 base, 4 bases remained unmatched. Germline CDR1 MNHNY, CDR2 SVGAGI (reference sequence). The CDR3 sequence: CASNGLAGGLQETQYF. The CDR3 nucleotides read TGTGCCAGCAACGGACTAGCGGGGGGGCTCCAAGAGACCCAGTACTTC.

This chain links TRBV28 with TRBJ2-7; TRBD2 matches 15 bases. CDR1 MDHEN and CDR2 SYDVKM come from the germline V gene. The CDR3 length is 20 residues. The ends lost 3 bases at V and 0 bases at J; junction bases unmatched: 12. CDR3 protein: CASSFNRIGTSGGYSYEQYF. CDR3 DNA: TGTGCCAGCAGTTTTAACCGGATCGGGACTAGCGGGGGGTACTCCTACGAGCAGTACTTC.

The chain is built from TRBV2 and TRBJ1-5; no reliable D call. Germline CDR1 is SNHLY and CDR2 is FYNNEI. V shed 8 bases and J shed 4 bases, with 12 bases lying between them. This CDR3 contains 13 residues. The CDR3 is CASGSRINQPQHF. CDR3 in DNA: TGTGCCAGCGGTTCGAGGATTAATCAGCCCCAGCATTTT.

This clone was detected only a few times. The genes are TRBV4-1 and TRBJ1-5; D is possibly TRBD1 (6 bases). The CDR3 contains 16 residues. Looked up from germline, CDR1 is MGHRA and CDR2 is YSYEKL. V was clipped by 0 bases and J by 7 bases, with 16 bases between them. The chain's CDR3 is CASSQDGSGRGQPQHF. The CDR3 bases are TGCGCCAGCAGCCAAGATGGTTCAGGAAGGGGGCAGCCCCAGCATTTT.

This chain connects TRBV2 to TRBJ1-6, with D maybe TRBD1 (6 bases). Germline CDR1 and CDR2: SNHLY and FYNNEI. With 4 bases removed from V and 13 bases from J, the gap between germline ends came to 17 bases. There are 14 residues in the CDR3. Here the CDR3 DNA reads TGTGCCAGCAGTGTGGGGGGGGGCGAGATCCCCCTCCACTTT. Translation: CASSVGGGEIPLHF.

The CDR3 sequence is CASSVDGRRNTIYF. The CDR3 DNA reads as TGTGCCAGCAGCGTAGACGGGAGGAGAAACACCATATATTTT. The chain combines TRBV9 with TRBJ1-3; no reliable D call. This CDR3 spans 14 amino acids. Germline loops: CDR1 SGDLS, CDR2 YYNGEE. V shed 0 bases and J shed 5 bases, with 9 bases lying between them. Full variable domain (outside the CDR3, taken from reference TRBV9 and TRBJ1-3): DSGVTQTPKHLITATGQRVTLRCSPRSGDLSVYWYQQSLDQGLQFLIQYYNGEERAKGNILERFSAQQFPDLHSELNLSSLELGDSALYFCASSVDGRRNTIYFGEGSWLTVV.

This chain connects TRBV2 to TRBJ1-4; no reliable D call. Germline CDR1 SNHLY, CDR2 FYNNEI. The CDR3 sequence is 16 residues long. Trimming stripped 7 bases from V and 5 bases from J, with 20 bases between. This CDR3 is CASNRVPGGPNEKLFF. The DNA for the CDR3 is TGTGCCAGCAACCGGGTCCCCGGAGGCCCAAATGAAAAACTGTTTTTT.

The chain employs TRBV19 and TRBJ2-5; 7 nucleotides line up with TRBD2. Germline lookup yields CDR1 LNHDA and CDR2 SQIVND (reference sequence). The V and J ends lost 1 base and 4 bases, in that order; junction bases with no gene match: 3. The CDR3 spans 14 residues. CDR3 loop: CASSIAGRGETQYF. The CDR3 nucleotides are TGTGCCAGTAGTATAGCGGGGAGGGGAGAGACCCAGTACTTC.

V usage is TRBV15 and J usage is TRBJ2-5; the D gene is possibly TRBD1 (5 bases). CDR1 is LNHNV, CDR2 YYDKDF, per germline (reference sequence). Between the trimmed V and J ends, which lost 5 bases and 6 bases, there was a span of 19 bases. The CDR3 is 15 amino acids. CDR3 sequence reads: CATSVEVTRQKTQYF. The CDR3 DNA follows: TGTGCCACCAGCGTAGAGGTCACTCGACAGAAGACCCAGTACTTC.

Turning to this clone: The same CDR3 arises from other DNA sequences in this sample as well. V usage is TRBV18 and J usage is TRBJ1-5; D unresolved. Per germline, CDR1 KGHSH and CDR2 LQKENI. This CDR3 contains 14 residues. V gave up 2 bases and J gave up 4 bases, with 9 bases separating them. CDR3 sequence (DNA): TGTGCCAGCTCACCAACCGAGAGTAATCAGCCCCAGCATTTT. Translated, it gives CASSPTESNQPQHF.

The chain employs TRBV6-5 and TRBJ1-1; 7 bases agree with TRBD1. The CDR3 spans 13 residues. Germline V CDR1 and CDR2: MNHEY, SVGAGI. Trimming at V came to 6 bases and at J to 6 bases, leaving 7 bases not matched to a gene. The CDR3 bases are TGTGCCAGCAGCAGTACAGGGGTGGCTGAAGCTTTCTTT. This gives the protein CASSSTGVAEAFF.

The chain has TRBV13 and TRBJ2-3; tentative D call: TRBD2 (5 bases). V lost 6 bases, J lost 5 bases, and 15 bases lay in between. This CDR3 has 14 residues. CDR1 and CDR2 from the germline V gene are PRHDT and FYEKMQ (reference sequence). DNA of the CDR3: TGTGCCAGCAGTTCAGGCCTAGGAGGAGATACGCAGTATTTT. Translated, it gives CASSSGLGGDTQYF.

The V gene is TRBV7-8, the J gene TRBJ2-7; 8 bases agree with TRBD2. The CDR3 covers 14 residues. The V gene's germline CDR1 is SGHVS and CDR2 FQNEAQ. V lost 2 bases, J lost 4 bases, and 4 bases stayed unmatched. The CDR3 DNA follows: TGTGCCAGCAGCTTAATTTCGGGGGGGTACGAGCAGTACTTC. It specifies CASSLISGGYEQYF.

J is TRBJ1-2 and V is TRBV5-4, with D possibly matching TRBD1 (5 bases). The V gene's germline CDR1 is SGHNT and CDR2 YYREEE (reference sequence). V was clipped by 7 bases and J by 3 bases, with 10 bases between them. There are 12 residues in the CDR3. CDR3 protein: CASDRGDYGYTF. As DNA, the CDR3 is TGTGCCAGCGATCGGGGGGACTATGGCTACACCTTC.

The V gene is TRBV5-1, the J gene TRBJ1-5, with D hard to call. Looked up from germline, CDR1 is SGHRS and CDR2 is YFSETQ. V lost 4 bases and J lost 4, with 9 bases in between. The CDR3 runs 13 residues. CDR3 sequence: CASSPTSNQPQHF. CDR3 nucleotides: TGCGCCAGCAGCCCGACTTCTAATCAGCCCCAGCATTTT.

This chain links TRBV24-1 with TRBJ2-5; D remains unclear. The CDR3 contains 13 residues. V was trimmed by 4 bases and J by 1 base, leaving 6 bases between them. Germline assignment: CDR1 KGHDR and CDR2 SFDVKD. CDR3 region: CATSDPPQETQYF. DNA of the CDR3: TGTGCCACCAGTGACCCTCCCCAAGAGACCCAGTACTTC.

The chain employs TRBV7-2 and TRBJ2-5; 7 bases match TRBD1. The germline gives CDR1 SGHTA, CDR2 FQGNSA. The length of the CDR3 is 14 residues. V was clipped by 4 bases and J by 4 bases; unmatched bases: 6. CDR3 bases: TGTGCCAGCAGCTCGACAGGGATCCGAGAGACCCAGTACTTC. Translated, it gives CASSSTGIRETQYF.

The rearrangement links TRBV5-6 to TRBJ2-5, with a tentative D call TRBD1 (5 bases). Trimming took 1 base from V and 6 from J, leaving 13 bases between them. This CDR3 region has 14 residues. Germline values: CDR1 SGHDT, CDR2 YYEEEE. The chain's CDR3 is CASSLWTTPKTQYF. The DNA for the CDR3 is TGTGCCAGCAGCTTGTGGACAACCCCGAAGACCCAGTACTTC.